This TCR beta chain was observed in a study of Graves' ophthalmopathy and Graves' hyperthyroidism. Regarding the study as a whole: Blood also carried most expanded thyroid clonotypes exceeding 0.001 frequency.

Amplification from RNA transcripts yielded the TCR beta CDR3 regions. HTBI primers were used in a first-round RT-PCR, which preceded a second-round multiplex PCR. TCRdb redid the calling of the multiplex PCR reads with MiXCR, one entry per CDR3 protein. The sample lists about 740,000 distinct CDR3 sequences, roughly 40% seen once, with 40% to 45% in the top ten. This clonotype was found a few times. The antigen remains unidentified. This CDR3 region has 17 residues. Germline V gene data show CDR1 as SSHAT and CDR2 as FNYEAQ (reference sequence). V lost 5 bases, J lost 6 bases, and 12 bases stayed unmatched.

V usage is TRBV7-7 and J usage is TRBJ2-7, with 14 bases identical to TRBD2. The TCR originated in an adult man with Graves' ophthalmopathy. Material for sequencing was peripheral blood. The CDR3 bases are TGTGCCAGCAGCGGTCCATCGGGACTAGCGGGAGCTTCCGAGCAGTACTTC. This gives the protein CASSGPSGLAGASEQYF.